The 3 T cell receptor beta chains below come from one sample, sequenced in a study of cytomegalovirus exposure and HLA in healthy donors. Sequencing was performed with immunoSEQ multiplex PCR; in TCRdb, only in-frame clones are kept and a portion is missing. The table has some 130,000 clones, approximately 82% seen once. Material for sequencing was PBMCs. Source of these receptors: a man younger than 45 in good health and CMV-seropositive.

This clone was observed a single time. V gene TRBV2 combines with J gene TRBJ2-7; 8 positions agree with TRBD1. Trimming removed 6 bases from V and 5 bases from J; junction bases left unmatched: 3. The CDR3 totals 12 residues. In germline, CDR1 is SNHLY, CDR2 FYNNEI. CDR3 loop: CASSMTGDEQYF. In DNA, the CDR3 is TGTGCCAGCAGCATGACAGGGGACGAGCAGTACTTC.

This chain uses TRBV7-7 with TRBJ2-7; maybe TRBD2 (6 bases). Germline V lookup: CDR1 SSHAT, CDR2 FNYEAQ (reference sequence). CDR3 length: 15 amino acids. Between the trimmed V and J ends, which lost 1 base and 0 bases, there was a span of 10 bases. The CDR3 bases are TGTGCCAGCAGCTTAGGGGACTTGAGCTCCTACGAGCAGTACTTC. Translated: CASSLGDLSSYEQYF. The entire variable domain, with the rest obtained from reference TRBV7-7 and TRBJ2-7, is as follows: GAGVSQSPRYKVTKRGQDVTLRCDPISSHATLYWYQQALGQGPEFLTYFNYEAQPDKSGLPSDRFSAERPEGSISTLTIQRTEQRDSAMYRCASSLGDLSSYEQYFGPGTRLTVT.

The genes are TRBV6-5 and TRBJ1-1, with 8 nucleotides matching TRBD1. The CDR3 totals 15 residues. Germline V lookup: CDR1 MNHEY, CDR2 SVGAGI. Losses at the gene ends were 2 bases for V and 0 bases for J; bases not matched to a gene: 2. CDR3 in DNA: TGTGCCAGCAGTTACCAGGGGGCGATGAACACTGAAGCTTTCTTT. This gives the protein CASSYQGAMNTEAFF.